One sample yielded the 22 T cell receptor beta chains listed below, sequenced in a study of blood T cell repertoires in COVID-19. Profiling relied on immunoSEQ multiplex PCR, and the TCRdb table lists in-frame clones only, not all of them. The data hold some 210,000 clones, with 80% to 90% observed a single time. The specimen was PBMCs or T cells enriched from blood (not recorded which). Receptor source: a man younger than 35 with acute COVID-19.

CDR3 sequence reads: CASSIWQNPTGELFF. The CDR3 coding sequence is TGTGCCAGTAGTATTTGGCAAAACCCCACCGGGGAGCTGTTTTTT. The chain carries TRBV19 and TRBJ2-2; D gene uncertain. Trimming left V 3 bases short and J 4 bases short, with 12 bases between. This CDR3 comprises 15 residues. Germline V gene data show CDR1 as LNHDA and CDR2 as SQIVND (reference sequence).

CDR3: CASSFWRGAGELFF. As DNA, the CDR3 is TGTGCCAGCAGTTTTTGGCGGGGTGCCGGGGAGCTGTTTTTT. The rearrangement links TRBV28 to TRBJ2-2; D perhaps matches TRBD2 (6 bases). The V gene lost 3 bases and the J gene lost 6 bases, with 11 bases spanning the gap. This CDR3 contains 14 residues. The germline V gene has CDR1 MDHEN and CDR2 SYDVKM.

The table lists this clone with a count of one. The genes are TRBV5-4 and TRBJ1-2; the D gene is possibly TRBD1 (6 bases). Trimming removed 4 bases at V and 1 base at J, with 11 bases between. The CDR3 runs to 14 residues. Germline V lookup: CDR1 SGHNT, CDR2 YYREEE (reference sequence). The CDR3 protein is CASSRGGDNYGYTF. The CDR3 DNA reads as TGTGCCAGCAGCCGAGGGGGGGATAACTATGGCTACACCTTC.

The chain's CDR3 is CASSPPSGRGGYGYTF. The CDR3 coding sequence is TGTGCCAGCTCACCACCCTCCGGGCGGGGGGGCTATGGCTACACCTTC. V usage is TRBV18 and J usage is TRBJ1-2; possibly TRBD1 for D (5 bases). V dropped 0 bases and J dropped 4 bases, with 15 bases sitting between them. CDR1 KGHSH and CDR2 LQKENI come from the germline V gene. This CDR3 has 16 amino acids.

The rearrangement joins TRBV3-1 (or the pseudogene TRBV3-2) to TRBJ2-1; 11 nucleotides align to TRBD2. CDR3 length: 13 amino acids. Germline V CDR1 and CDR2: LGHDT, YNNKEL (reference sequence). J gave up 10 bases and V 4 bases, and 3 bases lay outside the gene matches. CDR3: CASSLSSGREQFF. CDR3 sequence (DNA): TGTGCCAGCAGCCTATCTAGCGGGAGGGAGCAGTTCTTC.

The CDR3 here is CASSDIQGSGQPQHF. The CDR3 nucleotides read TGTGCCAGCAGTGATATACAGGGGTCTGGTCAGCCCCAGCATTTT. The chain combines TRBV6-1 with TRBJ1-5; 7 bases are a match to TRBD1. V was pared by 3 bases and J by 6 bases, with 8 bases of the junction left unmatched. The CDR3 consists of 15 residues. Germline CDR1 and CDR2: MNHNS and SASEGT.

This sequence joins TRBV12-5 and TRBJ2-1; the match to TRBD2 covers 11 bases. CDR1 is LGHNT, CDR2 FRNRAP, per germline. Trimming took 0 bases from V and 8 from J; bases not matched to a gene: 12. The CDR3 runs to 18 residues. CDR3 region: CASGLVLTSGRDRHEQFF. CDR3 nucleotide sequence: TGTGCTAGTGGTTTGGTACTTACTAGCGGGAGAGATCGTCATGAGCAGTTCTTC.

This chain joins TRBV27 and TRBJ2-1; maybe TRBD1 (5 bases). The ends were cut back, 5 bases at V and 3 bases at J, with 8 bases in the middle. The V gene's germline CDR1 is MNHEY and CDR2 SMNVEV (reference sequence). The CDR3 has 13 amino acids. Written as DNA, the CDR3 is TGTGCCAGCAGTAAGACAGACTACAATGAGCAGTTCTTC. Its protein is CASSKTDYNEQFF.

The chain is built from TRBV5-6 and TRBJ2-7; TRBD2 matches 11 bases. The V gene end was trimmed by 0 bases and the J gene end by 7 bases; junction bases not matched to a gene: 9. This CDR3 region has 16 residues. Germline values: CDR1 SGHDT, CDR2 YYEEEE. CDR3 nucleotides: TGTGCCAGCAGCTTGGGCGGTAGCGGGAGGGCCGGGGAGCAGTACTTC. Amino acids: CASSLGGSGRAGEQYF.

The chain combines TRBV14 with TRBJ1-2; D is unresolved. The CDR3 has 15 amino acids. In germline, CDR1 is SGHDN, CDR2 FVKESK. V lost 1 base and J lost 2, with 11 bases in between. The CDR3: CASSQGPGKNYGYTF. Written as DNA, the CDR3 is TGTGCCAGCAGCCAAGGACCAGGAAAAAACTATGGCTACACCTTC. The full variable domain, with the rest looked up from reference TRBV14 and TRBJ1-2, is EAGVTQFPSHSVIEKGQTVTLRCDPISGHDNLYWYRRVMGKEIKFLLHFVKESKQDESGMPNNRFLAERTGGTYSTLKVQPAELEDSGVYFCASSQGPGKNYGYTFGSGTRLTVV.

The V call is TRBV5-1, the J call TRBJ2-2, with 10 bases identical to TRBD2. The length of the CDR3 is 15 residues. Germline assignment: CDR1 SGHRS and CDR2 YFSETQ. With 6 bases clipped from V and 5 bases from J, the junction kept 7 bases outside the gene matches. The CDR3 sequence is CASKREGVRTGELFF. The CDR3, as DNA: TGCGCCAGCAAGCGGGAGGGAGTGAGAACCGGGGAGCTGTTTTTT.

Note on this clone: The sample holds other DNA sequences that translate to the same CDR3. This chain joins TRBV28 and TRBJ1-2; D may be TRBD1 (6 bases). The ends were cut back, 4 bases at V and 0 bases at J, with 12 bases in the middle. Germline CDR1 reads MDHEN; CDR2 reads SYDVKM. CDR3 length: 15 amino acids. In DNA form, the CDR3 reads TGTGCCAGCAGTTCGACAGGCCCAGCTAACTATGGCTACACCTTC. Amino acid sequence: CASSSTGPANYGYTF.

The chain employs TRBV4-2 and TRBJ1-1; 7 bases are shared with TRBD1. The CDR3 contains 13 residues. V lost 3 bases and J lost 6; bases outside the gene matches: 4. CDR1 and CDR2 from the germline V gene are LGHNA and YNFKEQ. The CDR3 nucleotides read TGTGCCAGCAGCCAGGGCACAGGGGCTGAAGCTTTCTTT. This gives the protein CASSQGTGAEAFF.

This chain joins TRBV28 and TRBJ1-2, with D possibly matching TRBD1 (6 bases). The CDR3 is 16 amino acids. Trimming cost V 1 base and J 8 bases, with 20 bases left between them. CDR1 and CDR2 from the germline V gene are MDHEN and SYDVKM. CDR3 sequence (DNA): TGTGCCAGCAGTTTATCCGAGGACAGTCTTATGAAGGGCTACACCTTC. This sequence encodes CASSLSEDSLMKGYTF.

This clone was detected only once. J is TRBJ2-1 and V is TRBV24-1; 8 bases map to TRBD1. V lost 3 bases and J lost 7; bases outside the gene matches: 7. This CDR3 is built from 15 residues. In germline, CDR1 is KGHDR, CDR2 SFDVKD. Written as DNA, the CDR3 is TGTGCCACCAGTGATGGCAGGGGGCGGAGGAATGAGCAGTTCTTC. The encoded protein is CATSDGRGRRNEQFF.

V and J are TRBV2 and TRBJ1-5; a weak D match, TRBD1 (6 bases). Per the germline V gene, CDR1 is SNHLY and CDR2 is FYNNEI. The CDR3 runs to 15 residues. The ends were cut back, 4 bases at V and 3 bases at J, with 13 bases in the middle. CDR3 in amino acids: CASSAQGTLNQPQHF. CDR3 DNA: TGTGCCAGCAGTGCCCAGGGGACCCTCAATCAGCCCCAGCATTTT.

This rearrangement joins TRBV7-8 to TRBJ1-6; 7 bases are shared with TRBD1. Losses at the gene ends were 8 bases for V and 7 bases for J; bases not matched to a gene: 8. This CDR3 comprises 14 residues. Per the germline V gene, CDR1 is SGHVS and CDR2 is FQNEAQ. CDR3 bases: TGTGCCAGCGGACGGGACAGCTTAAATTCACCCCTCCACTTT. Encoded protein: CASGRDSLNSPLHF.

The chain's CDR3 is CASSVGGTEAFF. In DNA, the CDR3 is TGTGCCAGTAGTGTGGGGGGGACTGAAGCTTTCTTT. This chain joins TRBV19 and TRBJ1-1, with D perhaps matching TRBD1 (5 bases). CDR3 length: 12 residues. CDR1 LNHDA and CDR2 SQIVND come from the germline V gene (reference sequence). V gave up 5 bases and J gave up 5 bases, with 9 bases separating them.

The chain employs TRBV19 and TRBJ1-1; D is uncertain. This CDR3 is built from 13 residues. Germline V gene lookup returns CDR1 LNHDA and CDR2 SQIVND (reference sequence). V dropped 7 bases and J dropped 4 bases, with 13 bases sitting between them. As DNA, the CDR3 is TGTGCCAGTATGGACTTCCACCTCACTGAAGCTTTCTTT. It translates to CASMDFHLTEAFF.

The chain combines TRBV5-1 with TRBJ2-2; TRBD2 is a possible D gene (6 bases). Germline CDR1 and CDR2: SGHRS and YFSETQ. The germline V and J ends were trimmed by 1 base and 0 bases, with 13 bases remaining between them. This CDR3 spans 17 amino acids. The CDR3 DNA follows: TGCGCCAGCAGCTTGACGGGAGTGAAGGCGAACACCGGGGAGCTGTTTTTT. Translation gives CASSLTGVKANTGELFF.

V and J are TRBV28 and TRBJ1-1, with TRBD1 as a possible D gene (6 bases). Deletions cut 6 bases from V and 3 bases from J, with 17 bases between. Germline values: CDR1 MDHEN, CDR2 SYDVKM. The CDR3 is made up of 15 amino acids. CDR3 amino acids: CASRPGDRRYTEAFF. As DNA, the CDR3 is TGTGCCAGCAGACCCGGTGACAGGCGATACACTGAAGCTTTCTTT. Based on the CDR3 plus reference TRBV28 and TRBJ1-1, the full variable domain is DVKVTQSSRYLVKRTGEKVFLECVQDMDHENMFWYRQDPGLGLRLIYFSYDVKMKEKGDIPEGYSVSREKKERFSLILESASTNQTSMYLCASRPGDRRYTEAFFGQGTRLTVV.

The chain uses TRBV5-4 and TRBJ1-1, with D perhaps matching TRBD1 (6 bases). Germline CDR1 is SGHNT and CDR2 is YYREEE (reference sequence). This CDR3 spans 13 amino acids. The germline V and J ends were trimmed by 4 bases and 7 bases, with 14 bases remaining between them. CDR3 loop: CASSQTQTGEAFF. In DNA form, the CDR3 reads TGTGCCAGCAGCCAAACCCAGACAGGTGAAGCTTTCTTT. The entire variable domain, with the rest obtained from reference TRBV5-4 and TRBJ1-1, is as follows: ETGVTQSPTHLIKTRGQQVTLRCSSQSGHNTVSWYQQALGQGPQFIFQYYREEENGRGNFPPRFSGLQFPNYSSELNVNALELDDSALYLCASSQTQTGEAFFGQGTRLTVV.